This entry describes one T cell receptor (beta chain). It lacks a known antigen. Per-base qualities were not stored, and no clone one base away is much larger. These data come from a study of cytomegalovirus exposure and HLA in healthy donors (dated by TCRdb to about 2017). About the full investigation: An earlier analysis of several hundred of the donors reported 250 to 300 Gb of sequence data and roughly 110 million unique TCR beta sequences from approximately 180 million T cells. To study patterns of TCR occurrence, a later analysis re-analyzed previously published TCR beta repertoires from 600 to 750 donors and added high-resolution HLA genotyping. An earlier analysis of around 640 of the donors used high-throughput TCR beta sequencing to judge whether each TCR beta V gene segment behaved as functional or pseudogenic. The study aimed to test whether signatures of past pathogen exposure could be identified by cataloging public T cell receptors. The study used immunosequencing to profile the T cell repertoires of several hundred subjects and linked those repertoires to cytomegalovirus serostatus. Every discovery cohort repertoire had been produced on one sequencing platform. Donor age, sex, ethnicity and CMV serostatus were collected together with the repertoire data. A later genetic analysis took genome-wide SNP genotypes for about 55% of the 666 donors and used that subset as a discovery cohort. The study combined high-throughput TCR immunosequencing, statistical association of individual TCRs with disease status, and machine learning to predict cytomegalovirus infection status. Among the roughly 400 genotyped donors, approximately 82% belonged to the genetic ancestry cluster associated with self-reported Caucasian donors. Four to six DR-DQ haplotypes were handled as single units for association and clustering, since linkage in the cohort was strong. An early release that covered 500 to 800 HLA-typed donors contained approximately 300 gigabases of sequencing data and 75 million to 100 million unique TCR sequences. The later analysis used no new phenotypic data to find candidate immune exposures, relying instead on TCR beta sequences and their occurrence across donors. On average, roughly 200,000 unique TCR beta nucleotide sequences were sequenced per donor among a few hundred genotyped donors of the cohort, with roughly 18% of those sequences being non-productive. In addition to the first cohort of 666 subjects, a separate validation cohort of approximately 120 different subjects was used. Both class I and class II loci were covered by HLA typing, at four-digit resolution. The number of donors typed differed by locus, with about 629-640 for A, B, C, DRB1 and DQB1, over 500 for DQA1, about 610 for DPA1, and around 450 for DPB1.

The cohort comprised fewer than 700 healthy bone marrow donors. All cohort members were sampled while nominally healthy, although unrecorded immune exposures were likely present. The donor tested CMV seronegative, placing the donor among the 350 or so seronegative members of the cohort. Every donor gave a peripheral blood sample, and the peripheral blood mononuclear cells from that sample were used for TCR beta sequencing. The Qiagen DNeasy Blood Extraction Kit was used to extract genomic DNA from the blood cell samples. To prepare the library, the immunoSEQ multiplex PCR assay was applied. The multiplex PCR relied on a mix of 60 forward primers for TCR Vbeta segments and 13 reverse primers for TCR Jbeta segments. Amplification of the CDR3 region of rearranged TCR beta genes was performed with a multiplex PCR assay on genomic DNA. The Illumina HiSeq System was used to sequence the amplified TCR beta libraries as 87-base-pair reads. In the original analysis: In a later analysis, some 80 million unique TCR beta chains were counted across the 500 to 700 repertoires, and roughly 11 million of these chains were shared by at least two donors. A nearest-neighbor algorithm error-corrected the raw reads and collapsed the reads into unique sequences, merging closely related sequences to remove PCR and sequencing errors. To assign V, D and J gene segments, CDR3 sequences were aligned to IMGT reference sequences. For a sequence to be retained, a match of at least six nucleotides was required to both a V gene segment and a J gene segment. A rearrangement counted as productive if the CDR3 had no stop codons and remained in frame with V and J, and every other rearrangement counted as non-productive. Following IMGT convention, CDR3 was defined as the stretch from the second conserved V-encoded cysteine up to the conserved J-encoded phenylalanine. In an earlier analysis of more than 550 of the donors, sequences lacking an unambiguous match to a single V gene segment were excluded. In an earlier analysis of some 590 of the donors, V segments were called functional above 56.7% productive rearrangements and were called segregating when the between-donor standard deviation exceeded 5%. A statistical classification framework was built for diagnosing cytomegalovirus status from the catalog of TCR beta chain sequences. In a later analysis, V and J genes were assigned by comparing TCR nucleotide sequences against IMGT/GENE-DB human TR gene sequences. The TCRdist pipeline was used in a later analysis to assign CDR3 sequences and most-parsimonious VDJ recombination scenarios. In a later analysis, every TCR beta chain was defined by the combination of its CDR3 amino acid sequence and its V-gene family, and reads without a unique V-gene family were dropped. In a later analysis, around 600 highly shared, low-generation-probability nucleotide sequences were removed to address suspected cross-contamination and a sequencing artifact. A later analysis calculated a clonal expansion index for each public chain from normalized within-repertoire ranks of inferred template counts. Generation probabilities in a later analysis came from a VDJ recombination model fitted to out-of-frame rearrangements, and those results were checked against IGoR. In a later analysis, TCR-TCR, TCR-HLA and TCR-CMV co-occurrence was scored with hypergeometric tests, and a repertoire-size bias correction was applied to TCR pairs. In a later analysis, false discovery rates were estimated by permuting HLA or CMV assignments 20 times. In a later analysis, co-occurring TCRs were grouped using DBSCAN, with TCRdist sequence similarity added in when clustering inside HLA-allele-positive subsets. Repertoires with fewer than 30,000 or more than 120,000 public chains were left out of co-occurrence clustering, as were about five repertoires with anomalous nucleotide sharing. Held by TCRdb, this immuneACCESS table contains in-frame sequences only and omits some clones. Under half of the omission traces to an unresolved V gene where checked; the cause of the rest is unknown. V, J and clone size were drawn from that table, and D and trimming were deduced from the DNA. The sample table contains approximately 76,000 clones; only one count was recorded for 79% of them. The top ten clonotypes cover over 2% of the sample.

The paper as a whole reports these results and caveats: Because some donors lacked HLA typing at each locus, the association tests relied only on the typed subset. According to a later analysis, parvovirus B19, influenza, CMV and Epstein-Barr virus appeared linked to several top co-occurrence clusters. The only immune exposure information available for the cohort was CMV serostatus. Most TCR sequences were observed very rarely across donors, whereas some public TCRs were present in many individuals. In this cohort, only TCR beta chains were sequenced, and detectable features were limited by the absence of alpha or paired-chain data. The study listed over 150 TCR beta chains as associated with cytomegalovirus. Sequencing depth was assumed to be roughly uniform across donors in the presence/absence analyses, though that assumption may not hold. A later analysis found that HLA-associated TCR beta chains were more clonally expanded and had lower generation probabilities than equally common non-associated chains. The authors suggested that the approach could potentially be extended to other disease states and immunological phenotypes. A few of the identified cytomegalovirus-associated TCR beta chains were confirmed in vitro to be specific for cytomegalovirus antigens. About 17 rarely observed V segments, including chromosome 9 orphons, were excluded from the earlier analysis of approximately 500 of the donors because counts were too low. The sequencing pipeline was judged likely to have produced a cluster of highly shared sequence variants as a technical artifact. When HLA alleles, especially DR and DQ, strongly co-occurred, attributing TCR associations to individual alleles was difficult. A later analysis associated 16,951 TCR beta sequences with specific HLA alleles at a false discovery rate of 0.05. A further reported finding was that TCR beta sequences accurately predicted the HLA-A and HLA-B alleles for most subjects in the first cohort. In a later analysis, TCR association rates were found to vary across HLA loci, with the most associated TCRs seen for DRB1 alleles and the fewest for HLA-C alleles. According to a later genetic analysis, donors in an Asian-associated ancestry cluster had fewer N-insertions in productive TCRs than the roughly 660-donor mean. Correlated functional status among segregating V segments might be attributable to linkage disequilibrium, but an unknown experimental factor could not be ruled out. According to a later analysis, most CMV-associated TCR beta chains appeared to be HLA-restricted, and the HLA associations seemed to be driven largely by CMV exposure. An association between a missense DCLRE1C variant and V-gene and J-gene trimming of TCR beta chains was found in a later genetic analysis and replicated in an independent cohort. In both the original and validation cohorts, the classifier was reported to diagnose cytomegalovirus status with high specificity and sensitivity. Broadly in line with IMGT annotations, most TCR beta V segments showed up in productive rearrangements about 87% or about 30% of the time in an earlier analysis of around 600 of the donors. Some IMGT-functional V segments, including TRBV6-2 and TRBV6-3, could not be distinguished by the 87-base-pair reads and were therefore excluded.

The CDR3 measures 14 amino acids from cysteine to phenylalanine. Just the 42-base CDR3 DNA is kept, in frame starting at base 1. The trim is 5 bases for V and 6 bases for J, with a gap of 14 bases between the germline ends. Based on the germline V gene (reference sequence), the CDR1 and CDR2 sequences are LNHDA and SQIVND. The clonotype originates from a man between 25 and 39 years old in good health and CMV-seronegative. The sequence is built from TRBV19 and TRBJ2-1, and the D gene may be TRBD2, 6 bases matching. Sequencing used PBMCs. The bases read TGTGCCAGTAGTCCCGGGGGACCCGTCAATGAGCAGTTCTTC. Protein translation: CASSPGGPVNEQFF.